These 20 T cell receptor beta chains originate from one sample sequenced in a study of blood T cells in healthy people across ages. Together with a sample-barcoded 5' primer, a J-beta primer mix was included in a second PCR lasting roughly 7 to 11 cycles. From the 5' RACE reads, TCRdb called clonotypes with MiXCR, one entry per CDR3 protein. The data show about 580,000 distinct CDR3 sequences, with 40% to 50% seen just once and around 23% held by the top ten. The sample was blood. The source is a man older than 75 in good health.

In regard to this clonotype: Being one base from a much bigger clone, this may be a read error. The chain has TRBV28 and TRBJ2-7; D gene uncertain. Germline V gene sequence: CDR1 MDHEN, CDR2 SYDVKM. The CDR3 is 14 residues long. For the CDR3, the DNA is TGTACCAGCAGGCCCCTTCGAAGGGTCTACGAGCAGTACTTC. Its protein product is CTSRPLRRVYEQYF.

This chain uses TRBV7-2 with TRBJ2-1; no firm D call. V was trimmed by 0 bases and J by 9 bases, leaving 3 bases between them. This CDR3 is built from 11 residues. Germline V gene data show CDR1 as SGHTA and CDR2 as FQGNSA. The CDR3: CASSLAIEQFF. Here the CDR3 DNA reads TGTGCCAGCAGCTTAGCGATTGAGCAGTTCTTC. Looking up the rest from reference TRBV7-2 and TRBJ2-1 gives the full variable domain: GAGVSQSPSNKVTEKGKDVELRCDPISGHTALYWYRQSLGQGLEFLIYFQGNSAPDKSGLPSDRFSAERTGGSVSTLTIQRTQQEDSAVYLCASSLAIEQFFGPGTRLTVL.

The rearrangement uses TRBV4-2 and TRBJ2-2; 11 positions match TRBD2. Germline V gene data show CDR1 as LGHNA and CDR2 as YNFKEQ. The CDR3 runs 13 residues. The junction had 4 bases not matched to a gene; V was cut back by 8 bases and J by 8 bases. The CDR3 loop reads CASRTSGSGELFF. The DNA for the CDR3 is TGTGCCAGCCGAACTAGCGGGAGTGGGGAGCTGTTTTTT.

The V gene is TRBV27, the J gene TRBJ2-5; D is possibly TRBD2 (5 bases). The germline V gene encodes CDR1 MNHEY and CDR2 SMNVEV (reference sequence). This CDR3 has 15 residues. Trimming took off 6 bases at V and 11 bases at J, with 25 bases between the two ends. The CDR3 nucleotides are TGTGCCAGCAGGGGAGCCACACACGGGATAAGGGAGCAGTACTTC. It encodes CASRGATHGIREQYF.

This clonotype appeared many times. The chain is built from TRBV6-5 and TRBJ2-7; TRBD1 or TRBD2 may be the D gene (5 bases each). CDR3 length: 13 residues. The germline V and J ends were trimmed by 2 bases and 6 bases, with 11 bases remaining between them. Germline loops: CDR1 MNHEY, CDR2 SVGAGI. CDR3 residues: CASSYGMRGEQYF. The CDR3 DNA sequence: TGTGCCAGCAGTTACGGAATGAGGGGCGAGCAGTACTTC.

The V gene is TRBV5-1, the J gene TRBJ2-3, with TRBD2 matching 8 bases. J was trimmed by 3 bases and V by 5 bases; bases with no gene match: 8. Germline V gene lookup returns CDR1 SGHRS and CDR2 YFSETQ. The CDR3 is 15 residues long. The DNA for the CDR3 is TGCGCCAGCAGGCTAGCGGGTAGGGGAACAGATACGCAGTATTTT. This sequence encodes CASRLAGRGTDTQYF.

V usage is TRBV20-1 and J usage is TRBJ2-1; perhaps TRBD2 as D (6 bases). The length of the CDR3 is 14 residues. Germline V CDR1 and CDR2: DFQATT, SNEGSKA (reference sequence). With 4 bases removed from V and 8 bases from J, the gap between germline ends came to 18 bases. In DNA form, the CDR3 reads TGCAGTGCTACGCGCGCAGGGAGGTTGGATGAGCAGTTCTTC. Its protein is CSATRAGRLDEQFF.

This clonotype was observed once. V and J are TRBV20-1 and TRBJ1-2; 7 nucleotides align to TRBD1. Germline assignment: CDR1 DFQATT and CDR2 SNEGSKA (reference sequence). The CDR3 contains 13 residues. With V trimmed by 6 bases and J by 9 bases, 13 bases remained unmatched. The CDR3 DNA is TGCAGTGCGCCGCGACAGGGAGGTGAGAGCTACACCTTC. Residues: CSAPRQGGESYTF.

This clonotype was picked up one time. CDR3 DNA sequence: TGCAGTGCCGGACTAGCGGGAGTCAGGGCCAATGAGCAGTTCTTC. Translated, it gives CSAGLAGVRANEQFF. The chain joins TRBV20-1 to TRBJ2-1; 13 positions match TRBD2. This CDR3 contains 15 residues. Trimming cost V 6 bases and J 6 bases; bases outside gene matches: 8. CDR1 and CDR2 (germline): DFQATT, SNEGSKA (reference sequence).

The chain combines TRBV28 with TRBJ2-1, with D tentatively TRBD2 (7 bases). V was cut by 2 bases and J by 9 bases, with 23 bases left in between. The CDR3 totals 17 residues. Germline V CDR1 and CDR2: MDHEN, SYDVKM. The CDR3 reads CASSLHPPAGARGEQFF. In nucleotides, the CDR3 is TGTGCCAGCAGTTTACACCCCCCGGCGGGGGCGCGTGGTGAGCAGTTCTTC.

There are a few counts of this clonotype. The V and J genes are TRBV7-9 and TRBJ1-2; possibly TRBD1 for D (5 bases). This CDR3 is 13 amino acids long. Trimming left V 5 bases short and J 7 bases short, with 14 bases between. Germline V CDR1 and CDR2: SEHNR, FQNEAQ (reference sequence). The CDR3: CASSVEGIGGYTF. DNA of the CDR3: TGTGCCAGCAGCGTCGAGGGGATTGGTGGCTACACCTTC.

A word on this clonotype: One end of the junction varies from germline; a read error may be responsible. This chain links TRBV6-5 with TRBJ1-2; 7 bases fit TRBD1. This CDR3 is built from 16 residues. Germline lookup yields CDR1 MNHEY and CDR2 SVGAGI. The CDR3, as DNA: TGTGTCAGCAGTTACACCGGGACAGTTGCTAACTATGGCTACACCTTC. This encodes CVSSYTGTVANYGYTF.

Here the CDR3 DNA reads TGTGCCAGCAGGTTCCAAGGGTCAGGGGGGGACTATGGCTACACCTTC. Protein sequence: CASRFQGSGGDYGYTF. The genes are TRBV7-2 and TRBJ1-2, with 7 bases lining up with TRBD1. Germline V gene data show CDR1 as SGHTA and CDR2 as FQGNSA. The CDR3 covers 16 residues. After removal of 6 bases from V and 3 bases from J, the junction contained 13 bases not matched to a gene.

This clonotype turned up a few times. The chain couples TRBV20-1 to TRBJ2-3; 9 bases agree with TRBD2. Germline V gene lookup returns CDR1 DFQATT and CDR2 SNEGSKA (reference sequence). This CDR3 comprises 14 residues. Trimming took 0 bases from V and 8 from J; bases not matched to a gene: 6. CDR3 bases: TGCAGTGCTAGAGATGTAGCGGGAGAGGGTACGCAGTATTTT. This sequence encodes CSARDVAGEGTQYF.

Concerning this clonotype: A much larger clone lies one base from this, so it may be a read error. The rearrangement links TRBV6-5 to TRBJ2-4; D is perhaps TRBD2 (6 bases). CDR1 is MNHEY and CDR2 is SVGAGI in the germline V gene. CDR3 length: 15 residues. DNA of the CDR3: TGTGCCCGCAGTGAAACCGGGACCGGAGGGAACATTCAGTACTTC. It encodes CARSETGTGGNIQYF.

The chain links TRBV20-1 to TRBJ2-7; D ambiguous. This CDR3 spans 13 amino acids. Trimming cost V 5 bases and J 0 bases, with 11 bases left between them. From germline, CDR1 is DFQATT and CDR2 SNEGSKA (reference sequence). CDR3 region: CSASDTSSYEQYF. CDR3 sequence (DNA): TGCAGTGCTTCCGACACGAGCTCCTACGAGCAGTACTTC.

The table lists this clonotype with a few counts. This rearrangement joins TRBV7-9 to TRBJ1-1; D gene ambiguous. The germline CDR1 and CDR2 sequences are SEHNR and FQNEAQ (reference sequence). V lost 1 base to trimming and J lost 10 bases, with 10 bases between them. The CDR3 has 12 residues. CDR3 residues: CASSLEEAGAFF. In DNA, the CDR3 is TGTGCCAGCAGCTTAGAGGAGGCAGGAGCTTTCTTT.

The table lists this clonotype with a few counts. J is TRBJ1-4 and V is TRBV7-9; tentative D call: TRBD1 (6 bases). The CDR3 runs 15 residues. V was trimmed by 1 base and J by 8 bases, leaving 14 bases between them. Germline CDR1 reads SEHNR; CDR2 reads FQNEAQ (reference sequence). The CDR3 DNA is TGTGCCAGCAGCTTAGTGCCCGGGGGCCCCGAAAAACTGTTTTTT. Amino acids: CASSLVPGGPEKLFF.

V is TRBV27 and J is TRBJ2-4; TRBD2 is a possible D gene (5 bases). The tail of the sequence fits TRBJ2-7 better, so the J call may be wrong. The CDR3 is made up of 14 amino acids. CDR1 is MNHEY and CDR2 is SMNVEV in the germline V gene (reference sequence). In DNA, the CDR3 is TGTGCCAGCAGTTCGGAGGCCCCTACCTACGAGCAGTACTTC. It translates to CASSSEAPTYEQYF.

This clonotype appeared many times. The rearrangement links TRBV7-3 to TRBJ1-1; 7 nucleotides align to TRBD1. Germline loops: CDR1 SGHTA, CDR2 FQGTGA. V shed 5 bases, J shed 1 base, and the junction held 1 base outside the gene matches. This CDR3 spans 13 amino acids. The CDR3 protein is CASSRQGNTEAFF. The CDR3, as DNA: TGTGCCAGCAGCCGACAGGGGAACACTGAAGCTTTCTTT.